Listed below are T cell receptor beta chains from one sample, sequenced in a study of control samples from healthy donors and cancer patients. Only in-frame clones appear in the TCRdb table, and some are missing; sequencing was by immunoSEQ multiplex PCR. Of some 140,000 clones listed, roughly 90% are singletons. Source material: blood. All receptors derive from a man aged 25-45 years in good health. Each CDR3 is given with its conserved first and last residue. D genes are given only for firm matches. Size is omitted from some rows. Given values are once, few, many or a class for expanded clones.

size	D	V	length	J	CDR3	DNA
few	NA	TRBV5-1	16	TRBJ1-3	CASSLGGLNSGNTIYF	TGCGCCAGCAGCTTGGGGGGACTCAACTCTGGAAACACCATATATTTT
NA	NA	TRBV6-5	15	TRBJ1-3	CASSSNGGVANTIYF	TGTGCCAGCAGTAGCAATGGGGGGGTTGCGAACACCATATATTTT
once	TRBD1	TRBV28	12	TRBJ1-4	CALRGLAEKLFF	TGTGCCCTCAGGGGGCTTGCTGAAAAACTGTTTTTT
NA	NA	TRBV20-1	11	TRBJ1-2	CSARGGYGYTF	TGCAGTGCTAGAGGCGGGTACGGCTACACCTTC
NA	TRBD1	TRBV5-6	14	TRBJ2-7	CASRRTGATYEQYF	TGTGCCAGCAGACGGACAGGGGCCACCTACGAGCAGTACTTC
NA	TRBD2	TRBV9	16	TRBJ2-1	CASSGPGTRSYNEQFF	TGTGCCAGCAGCGGACCCGGGACTAGGTCCTACAATGAGCAGTTCTTC
NA	TRBD1	TRBV6-5	16	TRBJ1-2	CASSYSIGTANYGYTF	TGTGCCAGCAGTTATTCCATCGGGACAGCTAACTATGGCTACACCTTC
NA	NA	TRBV10-3	14	TRBJ2-1	CAISGLGGYNEQFF	TGTGCCATCAGCGGACTAGGGGGCTACAATGAGCAGTTCTTC
NA	NA	TRBV6-1	14	TRBJ1-1	CASSEAGENTEAFF	TGTGCCAGCAGTGAAGCAGGGGAGAACACTGAAGCTTTCTTT
once	NA	TRBV27	20	TRBJ2-7	CASSLRFIPLADDNTYEQYF	TGTGCCAGCAGTTTACGCTTTATCCCGCTAGCTGACGATAACACCTACGAGCAGTACTTC
NA	TRBD2	TRBV6-6	16	TRBJ2-7	CASSYYLAGVRGEQYF	TGTGCCAGCAGTTACTATTTAGCGGGAGTCAGGGGCGAGCAGTACTTC
NA	NA	TRBV25-1	15	TRBJ2-5	CASSVGQSQWETQYF	TGTGCCAGCAGTGTAGGGCAGTCCCAGTGGGAGACCCAGTACTTC
NA	NA	TRBV5-4	15	TRBJ2-3	CASSLEGRITDTQYF	TGTGCCAGCAGCTTGGAGGGCAGAATTACAGATACGCAGTATTTT
NA	TRBD1	TRBV6-2/TRBV6-3	17	TRBJ1-5	CASTPWEGQGGSQPQHF	TGTGCCAGCACCCCCTGGGAGGGACAGGGAGGTTCTCAGCCCCAGCATTTT
NA	TRBD1	TRBV4-3	15	TRBJ2-7	CASSHRTGAPYEQYF	TGCGCCAGCAGCCACCGGACAGGGGCTCCCTACGAGCAGTACTTC
NA	NA	TRBV6-5	15	TRBJ1-6	CAARAGSSYNSPLHF	TGTGCCGCCCGGGCTGGAAGCTCCTATAATTCACCCCTCCACTTT
NA	TRBD2	TRBV2	17	TRBJ2-3	CASSAGLAGGSTDTQYF	TGTGCCAGCAGCGCGGGACTAGCGGGAGGTAGCACAGATACGCAGTATTTT
NA	TRBD1	TRBV6-5	13	TRBJ1-2	CASSSRDSYGYTF	TGTGCCAGCAGCTCTCGGGACAGCTATGGCTACACCTTC
NA	NA	TRBV6-5	13	TRBJ1-6	CASRSGTNSPLHF	TGTGCCAGCAGGTCCGGGACAAACTCACCCCTCCACTTT